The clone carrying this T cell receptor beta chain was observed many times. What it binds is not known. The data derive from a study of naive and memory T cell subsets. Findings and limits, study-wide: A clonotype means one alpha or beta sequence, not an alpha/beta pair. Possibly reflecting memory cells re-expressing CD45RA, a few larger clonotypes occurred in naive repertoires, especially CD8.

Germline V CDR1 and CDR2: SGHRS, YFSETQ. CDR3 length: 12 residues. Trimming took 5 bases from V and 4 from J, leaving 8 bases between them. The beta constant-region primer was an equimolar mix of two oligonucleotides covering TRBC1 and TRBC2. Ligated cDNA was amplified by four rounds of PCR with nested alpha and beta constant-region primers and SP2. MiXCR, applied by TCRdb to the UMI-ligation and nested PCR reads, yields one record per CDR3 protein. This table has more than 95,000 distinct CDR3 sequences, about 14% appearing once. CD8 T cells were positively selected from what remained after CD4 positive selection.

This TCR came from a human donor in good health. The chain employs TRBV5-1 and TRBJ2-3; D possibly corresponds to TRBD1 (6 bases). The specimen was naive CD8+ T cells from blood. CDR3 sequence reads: CASSKGADTQYF. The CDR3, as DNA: TGCGCCAGCAGTAAGGGGGCAGATACGCAGTATTTT. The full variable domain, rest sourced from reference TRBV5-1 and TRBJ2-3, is KAGVTQTPRYLIKTRGQQVTLSCSPISGHRSVSWYQQTPGQGLQFLFEYFSETQRNKGNFPGRFSGRQFSNSRSEMNVSTLELGDSALYLCASSKGADTQYFGPGTRLTVL.